This TCR beta chain stems from a study of blood T cell repertoires in COVID-19. The wider study: PBMCs, B-cell-depleted T cells, or T cells were the source of the cDNA or gDNA that made up the material.

The study drew participants aged about 18 to 89 years from about two dozen US areas. People in the exposed group encountered a COVID-19 case within 2 weeks before entering the study. The assay was immunoSEQ multiplex PCR, and TCRdb's table has in-frame clones only and misses some. The table lists around 270,000 clones, approximately 88% of them singletons. The CDR3 spans 14 residues. Germline V gives CDR1 MNHEY, CDR2 SVGAGI. Between the trimmed V and J ends, which lost 0 bases and 6 bases, there was a span of 10 bases. This clonotype was obtained from a woman in her thirties or forties who had been exposed to COVID-19. V and J are TRBV6-5 and TRBJ2-3; a weak D match, TRBD2 (5 bases). The sequenced sample was PBMCs or T cells enriched from blood (not recorded which). CDR3 amino acids: CASSYSTNRDTQYF. The CDR3 DNA reads as TGTGCCAGCAGTTACTCGACTAATAGGGATACGCAGTATTTT.